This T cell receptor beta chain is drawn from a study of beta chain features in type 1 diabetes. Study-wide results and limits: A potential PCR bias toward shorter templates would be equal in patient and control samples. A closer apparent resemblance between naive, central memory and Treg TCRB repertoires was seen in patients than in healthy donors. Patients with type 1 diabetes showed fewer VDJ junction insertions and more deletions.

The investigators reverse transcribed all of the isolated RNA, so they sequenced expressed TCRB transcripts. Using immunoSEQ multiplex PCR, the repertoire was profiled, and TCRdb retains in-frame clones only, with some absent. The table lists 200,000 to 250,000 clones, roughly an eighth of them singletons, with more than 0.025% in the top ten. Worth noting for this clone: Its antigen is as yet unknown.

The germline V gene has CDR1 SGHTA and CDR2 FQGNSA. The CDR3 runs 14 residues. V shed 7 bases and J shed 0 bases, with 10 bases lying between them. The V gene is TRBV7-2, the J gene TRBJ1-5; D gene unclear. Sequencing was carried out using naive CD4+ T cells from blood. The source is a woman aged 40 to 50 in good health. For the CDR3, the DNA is TGTGCCAGCAAGGCAGGTAATAGCAATCAGCCCCAGCATTTT. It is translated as CASKAGNSNQPQHF.